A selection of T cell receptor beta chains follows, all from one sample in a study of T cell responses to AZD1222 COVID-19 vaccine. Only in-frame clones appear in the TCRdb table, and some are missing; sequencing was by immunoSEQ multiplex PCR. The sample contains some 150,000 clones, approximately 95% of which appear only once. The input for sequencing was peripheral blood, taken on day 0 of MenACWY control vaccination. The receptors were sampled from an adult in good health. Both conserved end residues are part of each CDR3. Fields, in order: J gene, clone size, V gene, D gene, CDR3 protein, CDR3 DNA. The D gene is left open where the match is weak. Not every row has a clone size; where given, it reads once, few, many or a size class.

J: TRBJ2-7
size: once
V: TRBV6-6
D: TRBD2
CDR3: CASSRLTSGGPTYEQYF
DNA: TGTGCCAGCAGTCGCCTGACTAGCGGGGGCCCCACCTACGAGCAGTACTTC

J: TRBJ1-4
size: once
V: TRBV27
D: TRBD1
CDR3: CASRPPGQGWRKLFF
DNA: TGTGCCAGCAGGCCCCCGGGACAGGGGTGGAGAAAACTGTTTTTT

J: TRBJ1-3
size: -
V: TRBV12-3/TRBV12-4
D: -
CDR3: CASRANSGNTIYF
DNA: TGTGCCAGCAGGGCAAACTCTGGAAACACCATATATTTT

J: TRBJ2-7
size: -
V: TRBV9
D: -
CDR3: CASSVGADVSYEQYF
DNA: TGTGCCAGCAGCGTAGGGGCAGATGTATCCTACGAGCAGTACTTC

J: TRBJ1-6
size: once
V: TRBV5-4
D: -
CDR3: CASSFDTSHNSPLHF
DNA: TGTGCCAGCAGCTTCGACACATCTCATAATTCACCCCTCCACTTT

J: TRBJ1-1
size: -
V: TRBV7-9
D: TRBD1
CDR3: CASFARGTGPMNTEAFF
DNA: TGTGCCAGCTTCGCTAGGGGGACAGGCCCCATGAACACTGAAGCTTTCTTT

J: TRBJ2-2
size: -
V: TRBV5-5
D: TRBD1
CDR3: CASSRKPNRGADTGELFF
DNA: TGTGCCAGCAGCCGGAAACCCAACAGGGGCGCTGACACCGGGGAGCTGTTTTTT

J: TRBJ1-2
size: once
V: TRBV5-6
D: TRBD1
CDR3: CASSSGQGIRYGYTF
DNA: TGTGCCAGCAGCTCGGGACAGGGGATACGCTATGGCTACACCTTC

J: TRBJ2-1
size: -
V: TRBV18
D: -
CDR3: CASSDTYEQFF
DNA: TGTGCCAGCTCGGACACCTATGAGCAGTTCTTC

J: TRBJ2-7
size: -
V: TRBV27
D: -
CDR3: CASRAPYFPYEQYF
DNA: TGTGCCAGCAGAGCGCCGTACTTTCCCTACGAGCAGTACTTC

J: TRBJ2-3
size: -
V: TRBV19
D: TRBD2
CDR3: CASSLLAGRSSTDTQYF
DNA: TGTGCCAGTAGTCTACTAGCGGGTAGATCTAGCACAGATACGCAGTATTTT

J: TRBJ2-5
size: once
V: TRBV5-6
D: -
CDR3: CASSLVGGNQETQYF
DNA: TGTGCCAGCAGCTTGGTTGGGGGAAACCAAGAGACCCAGTACTTC

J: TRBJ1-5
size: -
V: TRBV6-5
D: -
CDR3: CASRAWSNQPQHF
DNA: TGTGCCAGCAGAGCTTGGAGCAATCAGCCCCAGCATTTT

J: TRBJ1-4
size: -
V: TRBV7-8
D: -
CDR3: CASSLPLRRSNEKLFF
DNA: TGTGCCAGCAGCCTACCCCTTCGGCGGAGTAATGAAAAACTGTTTTTT

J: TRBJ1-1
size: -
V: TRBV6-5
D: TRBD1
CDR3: CASTLRQGGNTEAFF
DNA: TGTGCCAGCACCCTTCGACAGGGGGGGAACACTGAAGCTTTCTTT

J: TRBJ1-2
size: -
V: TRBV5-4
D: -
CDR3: CASSQLGTIYGYTF
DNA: TGTGCCAGCAGCCAGCTTGGTACAATCTATGGCTACACCTTC

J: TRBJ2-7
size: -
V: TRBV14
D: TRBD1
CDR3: CASSPGTGGSYEQYF
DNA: TGTGCCAGCAGCCCTGGGACAGGTGGATCTTACGAGCAGTACTTC

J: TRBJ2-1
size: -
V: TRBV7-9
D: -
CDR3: CASSLVGSRNEQFF
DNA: TGTGCCAGCAGCTTAGTTGGTAGCCGGAATGAGCAGTTCTTC

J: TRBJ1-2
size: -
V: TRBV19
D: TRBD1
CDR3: CASSRGDSAYGYTF
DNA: TGTGCCAGTAGTCGTGGGGACAGCGCCTATGGCTACACCTTC

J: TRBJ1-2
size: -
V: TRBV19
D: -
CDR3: CASSIVVRGNGYTF
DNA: TGTGCCAGTAGTATAGTGGTTCGGGGGAACGGCTACACCTTC

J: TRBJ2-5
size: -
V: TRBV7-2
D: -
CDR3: CASSSRRQETQYF
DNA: TGTGCCAGCAGCTCCCGGCGCCAAGAGACCCAGTACTTC

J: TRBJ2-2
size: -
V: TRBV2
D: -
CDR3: CASSVPNTGELFF
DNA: TGTGCCAGCAGCGTACCGAACACCGGGGAGCTGTTTTTT

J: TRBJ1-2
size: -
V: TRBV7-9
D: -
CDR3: CASSLVRGYGYTF
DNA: TGTGCCAGCAGCTTAGTGAGGGGCTATGGCTACACCTTC

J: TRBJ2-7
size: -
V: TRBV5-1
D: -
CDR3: CASSSLINGPSSYEQYF
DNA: TGCGCCAGCAGCTCTCTTATAAACGGACCGAGCTCCTACGAGCAGTACTTC

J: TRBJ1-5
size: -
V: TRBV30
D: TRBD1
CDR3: CAWSPGQSWEPQHF
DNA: TGTGCCTGGAGTCCGGGACAGTCCTGGGAACCCCAGCATTTT

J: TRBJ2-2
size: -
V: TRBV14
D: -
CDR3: CASSQESNTGELFF
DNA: TGTGCCAGCAGCCAAGAATCGAACACCGGGGAGCTGTTTTTT

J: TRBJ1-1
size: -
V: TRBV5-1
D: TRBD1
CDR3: CASSPSGQANTEAFF
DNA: TGCGCCAGCAGCCCTTCGGGACAGGCGAACACTGAAGCTTTCTTT

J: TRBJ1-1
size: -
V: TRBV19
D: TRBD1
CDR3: CASSIGTGQNTEAFF
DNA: TGTGCCAGTAGTATTGGGACAGGACAGAACACTGAAGCTTTCTTT

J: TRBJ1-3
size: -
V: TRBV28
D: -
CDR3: CASSLEGPRGNTIYF
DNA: TGTGCCAGCAGTTTAGAAGGTCCACGTGGAAACACCATATATTTT

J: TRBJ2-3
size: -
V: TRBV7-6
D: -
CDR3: CASSEIADSTDTQYF
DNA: TGTGCCAGCAGCGAAATAGCGGATAGCACAGATACGCAGTATTTT

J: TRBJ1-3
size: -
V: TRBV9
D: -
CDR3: CASSSDWTSGNTIYF
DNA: TGTGCCAGCAGCTCCGACTGGACCTCTGGAAACACCATATATTTT

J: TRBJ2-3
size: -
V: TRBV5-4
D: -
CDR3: CASTRGAAEDTQYF
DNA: TGTGCCAGCACCAGAGGGGCCGCCGAGGATACGCAGTATTTT

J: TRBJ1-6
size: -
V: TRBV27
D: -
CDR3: CASSLSKKGNSPLHF
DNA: TGTGCCAGCAGTTTATCGAAGAAGGGTAATTCACCCCTCCACTTT

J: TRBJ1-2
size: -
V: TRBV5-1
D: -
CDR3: CASSLGPGGRGYTF
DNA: TGCGCCAGCAGCTTGGGGCCGGGGGGCCGTGGCTACACCTTC

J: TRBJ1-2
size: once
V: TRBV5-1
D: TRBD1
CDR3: CASSDGQGNYGYTF
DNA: TGCGCCAGCAGCGACGGACAGGGAAACTATGGCTACACCTTC

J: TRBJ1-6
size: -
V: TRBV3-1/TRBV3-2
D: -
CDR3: CASSQADISPLHF
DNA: TGTGCCAGCAGCCAAGCGGACATCTCACCCCTCCACTTT

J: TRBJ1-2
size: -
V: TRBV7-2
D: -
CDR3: CASSLVAEYGYTF
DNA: TGTGCCAGCAGCTTAGTGGCAGAATATGGCTACACCTTC

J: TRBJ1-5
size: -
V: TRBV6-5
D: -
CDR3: CAAARGSQPQHF
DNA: TGTGCGGCAGCCAGGGGAAGTCAGCCCCAGCATTTT

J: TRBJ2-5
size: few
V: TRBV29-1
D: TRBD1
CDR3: CSATGGLDTQETQYF
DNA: TGCAGCGCGACAGGGGGCTTGGACACTCAAGAGACCCAGTACTTC

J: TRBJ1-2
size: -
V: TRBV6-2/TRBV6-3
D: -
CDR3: CASSTDRRYGYTF
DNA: TGTGCCAGCAGTACCGACAGACGCTATGGCTACACCTTC

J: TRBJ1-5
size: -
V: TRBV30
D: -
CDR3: CAWSVGTKLNQPQHF
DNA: TGTGCCTGGAGTGTAGGGACTAAACTCAATCAGCCCCAGCATTTT

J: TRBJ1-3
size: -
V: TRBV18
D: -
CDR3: CASSLSGLQGNTIYF
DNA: TGTGCCAGCTCACTATCGGGACTTCAAGGAAACACCATATATTTT

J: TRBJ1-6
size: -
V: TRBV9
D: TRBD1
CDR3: CASSARTGGNSPLHF
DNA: TGTGCCAGCAGCGCGAGGACAGGGGGCAATTCACCCCTCCACTTT

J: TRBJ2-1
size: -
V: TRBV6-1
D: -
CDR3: CASSEAVGRANNEQFF
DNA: TGTGCCAGCAGTGAGGCCGTGGGCAGGGCGAACAATGAGCAGTTCTTC

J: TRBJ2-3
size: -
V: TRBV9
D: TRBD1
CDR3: CASSPRTGTDTQYF
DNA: TGTGCCAGCAGCCCCCGGACAGGGACAGATACGCAGTATTTT